The rows below give T cell receptor beta chains drawn from one sample of a study of blood T cell repertoires in COVID-19. The table came from immunoSEQ multiplex PCR; TCRdb's copy has only in-frame clones and leaves some out. This table holds some 43,000 clones, 81% found once. Sequencing input: peripheral blood. Every receptor here comes from a man aged 35-49 years with active or convalescent COVID-19. The CDR3 runs from the conserved cysteine through the conserved F or W. The D gene is left open where the match is weak.

DNA: TGTGCCAGCACCCTAGGTGGGAGTGTGAATGGCTACACCTTC
CDR3: CASTLGGSVNGYTF
D: -
V: TRBV6-5
J: TRBJ1-2

DNA: TGTGCCTGGAGTGTACGAAGCGGTCAGGGGGGACAGACCCAGTACTTC
CDR3: CAWSVRSGQGGQTQYF
D: -
V: TRBV30
J: TRBJ2-5

DNA: TGTGCCTGGAGTGTTGCGGGAGAGAGGGACGAGCAGTACTTC
CDR3: CAWSVAGERDEQYF
D: TRBD2
V: TRBV30
J: TRBJ2-7

DNA: TGTGCCAGCAGCCCCACGACAGGGGCAAGTTCCTACAATGAGCAGTTCTTC
CDR3: CASSPTTGASSYNEQFF
D: TRBD1
V: TRBV9
J: TRBJ2-1

DNA: TGTGCCAGCAGCCAAGTTACTAGCGGGGGGCACACGTATTTT
CDR3: CASSQVTSGGHTYF
D: TRBD2
V: TRBV4-2
J: TRBJ2-3

DNA: TGTGCCAGCAGCCACAGGGCTCGGGACGAGCAGTACTTC
CDR3: CASSHRARDEQYF
D: -
V: TRBV11-3
J: TRBJ2-7

DNA: TGTGCCAGCAGAGAGAGGAGGGCGGGGTACGAGCAGTACTTC
CDR3: CASRERRAGYEQYF
D: -
V: TRBV6-5
J: TRBJ2-7

DNA: TGTGCCAGCAGCTTAGCGGTACCAGGCAGCGGCACTGAAGCTTTCTTT
CDR3: CASSLAVPGSGTEAFF
D: -
V: TRBV7-6
J: TRBJ1-1

DNA: TGTGCCAGCATCGAACAGGGGGGGGGCTTCGAAGCTTTCTTT
CDR3: CASIEQGGGFEAFF
D: TRBD1
V: TRBV28
J: TRBJ1-1

DNA: TGTGCCATCAGACGGACAGGGGGCGCAGATACGCAGTATTTT
CDR3: CAIRRTGGADTQYF
D: TRBD1
V: TRBV10-3
J: TRBJ2-3

DNA: TGTGCCAGCAACCCCTACAGCTCTGGAAACACCATATATTTT
CDR3: CASNPYSSGNTIYF
D: -
V: TRBV28
J: TRBJ1-3

DNA: TGTGCCAGCAGAAGGACTGTAACAGGGACCCACACTGAAGCTTTCTTT
CDR3: CASRRTVTGTHTEAFF
D: -
V: TRBV25-1
J: TRBJ1-1

DNA: TGTGCCATCAGTGAGTCGACAGGGGCGGGGGGGTACTACAATGAGCAGTTCTTC
CDR3: CAISESTGAGGYYNEQFF
D: -
V: TRBV10-3
J: TRBJ2-1